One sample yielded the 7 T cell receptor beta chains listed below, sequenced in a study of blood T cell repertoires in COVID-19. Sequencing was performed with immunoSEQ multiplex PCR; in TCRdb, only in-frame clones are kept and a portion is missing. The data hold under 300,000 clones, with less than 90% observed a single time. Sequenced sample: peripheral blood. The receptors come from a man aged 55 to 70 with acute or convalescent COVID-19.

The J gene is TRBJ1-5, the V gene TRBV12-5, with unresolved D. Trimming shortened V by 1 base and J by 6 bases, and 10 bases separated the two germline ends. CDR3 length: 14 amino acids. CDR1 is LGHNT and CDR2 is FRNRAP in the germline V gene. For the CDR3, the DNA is TGTGCTAGTGGTTTGGATCCCGTCGTTCAGCCCCAGCATTTT. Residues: CASGLDPVVQPQHF.

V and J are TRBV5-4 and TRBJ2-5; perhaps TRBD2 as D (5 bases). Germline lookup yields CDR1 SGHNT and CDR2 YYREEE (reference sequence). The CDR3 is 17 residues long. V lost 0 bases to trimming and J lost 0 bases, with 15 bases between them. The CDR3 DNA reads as TGTGCCAGCAGCTTGGCGGGTCGAAGCGGAGACCAAGAGACCCAGTACTTC. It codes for CASSLAGRSGDQETQYF. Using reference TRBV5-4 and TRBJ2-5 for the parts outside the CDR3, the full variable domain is ETGVTQSPTHLIKTRGQQVTLRCSSQSGHNTVSWYQQALGQGPQFIFQYYREEENGRGNFPPRFSGLQFPNYSSELNVNALELDDSALYLCASSLAGRSGDQETQYFGPGTRLLVL.

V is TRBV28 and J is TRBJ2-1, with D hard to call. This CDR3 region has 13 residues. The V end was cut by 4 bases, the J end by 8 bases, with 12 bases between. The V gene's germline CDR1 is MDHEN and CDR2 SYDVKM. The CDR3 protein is CASSSYSRDEQFF. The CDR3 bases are TGTGCCAGCAGTTCCTACTCTCGGGATGAGCAGTTCTTC. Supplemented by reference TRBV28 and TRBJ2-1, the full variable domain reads DVKVTQSSRYLVKRTGEKVFLECVQDMDHENMFWYRQDPGLGLRLIYFSYDVKMKEKGDIPEGYSVSREKKERFSLILESASTNQTSMYLCASSSYSRDEQFFGPGTRLTVL.

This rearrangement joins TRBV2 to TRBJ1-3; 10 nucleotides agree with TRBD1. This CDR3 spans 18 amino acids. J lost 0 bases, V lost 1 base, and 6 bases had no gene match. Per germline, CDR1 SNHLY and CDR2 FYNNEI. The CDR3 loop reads CASSEDWGQGSSGNTIYF. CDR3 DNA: TGTGCCAGCAGTGAAGATTGGGGACAGGGGAGCTCTGGAAACACCATATATTTT.

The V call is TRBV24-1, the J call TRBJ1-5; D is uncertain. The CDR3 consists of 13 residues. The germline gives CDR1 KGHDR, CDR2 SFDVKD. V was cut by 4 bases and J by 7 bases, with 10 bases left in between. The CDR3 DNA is TGTGCCACCAGTGAGAATGGGCGACAGCCCCAGCATTTT. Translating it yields CATSENGRQPQHF.

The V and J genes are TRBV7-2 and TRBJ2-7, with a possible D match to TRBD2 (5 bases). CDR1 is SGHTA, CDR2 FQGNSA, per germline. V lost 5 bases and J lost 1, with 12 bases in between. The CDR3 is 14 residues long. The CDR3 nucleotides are TGTGCCAGCAGCCTACTAGACGTATCCTACGAGCAGTACTTC. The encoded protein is CASSLLDVSYEQYF.

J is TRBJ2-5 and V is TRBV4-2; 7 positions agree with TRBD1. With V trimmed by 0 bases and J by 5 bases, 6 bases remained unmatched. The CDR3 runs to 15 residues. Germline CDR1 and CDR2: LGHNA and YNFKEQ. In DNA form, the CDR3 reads TGTGCCAGCAGCCAAGAAAAGGGGGCATGGGAGACCCAGTACTTC. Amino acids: CASSQEKGAWETQYF.